The present T cell receptor beta chain was sequenced within a study of control samples from healthy donors and cancer patients. The V end was cut by 6 bases, the J end by 7 bases, with 19 bases between. Germline loops: CDR1 MGHRA, CDR2 YSYEKL. The CDR3 length is 14 residues. Measured with immunoSEQ multiplex PCR; TCRdb has only the in-frame clones, and not every one. The table has about 120,000 clones, 85% to 90% seen once; the top ten hold 1.1%. This chain connects TRBV4-1 to TRBJ2-7; no definite D call. Input material: PBMCs. The receptor was isolated from a woman between 50 and 59 years old with colorectal cancer. CDR3 sequence: CASRETSRMGEQYF. DNA of the CDR3: TGCGCCAGCAGAGAAACCTCGCGTATGGGGGAGCAGTACTTC.